This is a list of T cell receptor beta chains from one sample in a study of blood T cell repertoires in COVID-19. Generated by immunoSEQ multiplex PCR, the TCRdb table keeps only in-frame clones and is missing some. The sample has about 110,000 clones; 81% are singletons. The specimen sequenced was peripheral blood. The origin of the receptors is a man aged 80 or over with acute or convalescent COVID-19. CDR3s include the opening cysteine and the closing phenylalanine or tryptophan. The D gene is left open where the match is weak. Clone size is given for some rows only: seen once, a few or many times, or a class if the clone is expanded.

TRBV5-1	.	TRBD2	TRBJ2-7	TGCGCCAGCAGCTTGGCAACTAGCGGGAGGAGCCACGAGCAGTACTTC	CASSLATSGRSHEQYF
TRBV5-1	.	TRBD2	TRBJ2-3	TGCGCCAGCAGCTTGGATGACGGGAGGTTGGGCACAGATACGCAGTATTTT	CASSLDDGRLGTDTQYF
TRBV30	few	TRBD1	TRBJ1-3	TGTGCCTACTCAGGGGGCTCTGGAAACACCATATATTTT	CAYSGGSGNTIYF
TRBV30	.	.	TRBJ2-5	TGTGCCTGGAGTGCGCAAGAGACCCAGTACTTC	CAWSAQETQYF
TRBV18	few	TRBD1	TRBJ1-4	TGTGCCAGCTCATCACAGGGGGCAGGTGAAAAACTGTTTTTT	CASSSQGAGEKLFF
TRBV15	.	.	TRBJ1-5	TGTGCCACCAGCAGAGGTGTGGGGGGGATCCAGCCCCAGCATTTT	CATSRGVGGIQPQHF
TRBV28	.	TRBD1	TRBJ1-6	TGTGCCAGCAGTCCCAGGGGGCTTGGTAATTCACCCCTCCACTTT	CASSPRGLGNSPLHF
TRBV28	few	TRBD1	TRBJ1-6	TGTGCCAGCAGTTTAGGACAGGGGGCTATAAATTCACCCCTCCACTTT	CASSLGQGAINSPLHF
TRBV27	.	.	TRBJ1-6	TGTGCCAGCAGTGAGAAATATAATTCACCCCTCCACTTT	CASSEKYNSPLHF
TRBV19	.	TRBD1	TRBJ1-1	TGTGCCAGTAGTCTTGGGACAGCTGAAGCTTTCTTT	CASSLGTAEAFF
TRBV15	.	.	TRBJ2-4	TGTGCCACCAGCAGAGTTCCGGCCAAAAACATTCAGTACTTC	CATSRVPAKNIQYF
TRBV24-1	.	TRBD2	TRBJ2-1	TGTGCCACCAGTGATTCGAGGACTAGCGCCGATGAGCAGTTCTTC	CATSDSRTSADEQFF
TRBV7-8	.	TRBD1	TRBJ1-1	TGTGCCAGCAGCTCACAGGGGAGAACGAACACTGAAGCTTTCTTT	CASSSQGRTNTEAFF
TRBV9	.	.	TRBJ1-2	TGTGCCAGCAGCGTATCAGGCTTGTCTTGGGGCTACACCTTC	CASSVSGLSWGYTF
TRBV19	.	TRBD1	TRBJ1-5	TGTGCCAGTAGTAGGGGGAATATCCCGGCGGACAGGGTGGATCAGCCCCAGCATTTT	CASSRGNIPADRVDQPQHF
TRBV6-4	.	.	TRBJ1-5	TGTGCCAGCAGTGGTCTCTCGGGACAGCCCCAGCATTTT	CASSGLSGQPQHF
TRBV5-1	.	TRBD2	TRBJ2-2	TGCGCCAGCAACTTAGCGGGGGCAACCGGGGAGCTGTTTTTT	CASNLAGATGELFF
TRBV5-1	.	.	TRBJ2-7	TGCGCCAGCAGCTCTACAGGGTCCTACGAGCAGTACTTC	CASSSTGSYEQYF
TRBV18	.	.	TRBJ2-1	TGTGCCAGCTCAAGGGAAGGACAAAGGAGTGAGCAGTTCTTC	CASSREGQRSEQFF
TRBV29-1	.	.	TRBJ2-1	TGCAGCGTTGAGAGGCATCCGCTGGATGAGCAGTTCTTC	CSVERHPLDEQFF
TRBV2	once	TRBD2	TRBJ2-1	TGTGCCAGCAGGTGGCTAGCGGGAGGTTCCTACAATGAGCAGTTCTTC	CASRWLAGGSYNEQFF
TRBV29-1	.	.	TRBJ2-5	TGCAGCGTTGAACGAAACAGCCAAGAGACCCAGTACTTC	CSVERNSQETQYF
TRBV29-1	.	TRBD1	TRBJ2-7	TGCAGCGGGACAGGACGGAATTACGAGCAGTACTTC	CSGTGRNYEQYF
TRBV4-3	.	TRBD1	TRBJ1-2	TGCGCCAGCAGCCAAAGCCCCGTTGGGACAGGGGGAGGCTACACCTTC	CASSQSPVGTGGGYTF
TRBV7-2	.	.	TRBJ1-3	TGTGCCAGCAGACAGACCTCTGGAAACACCATATATTTT	CASRQTSGNTIYF
TRBV28	.	.	TRBJ2-7	TGTGCCAGCAGTCCGGGACTGGGAGCCTACGAGCAGTACTTC	CASSPGLGAYEQYF
TRBV6-5	.	TRBD1	TRBJ1-1	TGTGCCAGCAGCTTCGACAGGGGAGAGGTCACTGAAGCTTTCTTT	CASSFDRGEVTEAFF
TRBV29-1	.	TRBD2	TRBJ2-1	TGCAGCGTTGATCTAGCGGCAACCTACAATGAGCAGTTCTTC	CSVDLAATYNEQFF
TRBV19	few	TRBD1	TRBJ2-7	TGTGCCAGTAGTAAGGACAGGGGGCGCGGCTACGAGCAGTACTTC	CASSKDRGRGYEQYF
TRBV5-1	.	TRBD2	TRBJ2-4	TGCGCCAGCAGCTCCCGGACTAGCGGGAGTATGGAAAACATTCAGTACTTC	CASSSRTSGSMENIQYF
TRBV2	.	.	TRBJ1-4	TGTGCCAGCAGGAAGACAGGTTTTAGTGAAAAACTGTTTTTT	CASRKTGFSEKLFF
TRBV5-1	.	.	TRBJ2-2	TGCGCCAGCAGCTCCGCAGGGATTGCCGGGGAGCTGTTTTTT	CASSSAGIAGELFF
TRBV7-9	.	TRBD2	TRBJ2-1	TGTGCCAGCAGCCTTGAGATAGCGGGCCTCCTTAAGCAGTTCTTC	CASSLEIAGLLKQFF
TRBV19	.	TRBD2	TRBJ2-1	TGTGCCAGTAAATATAGCGGGAGGGGATCGGCGGGGGATGAGCAGTTCTTC	CASKYSGRGSAGDEQFF
TRBV6-5	.	.	TRBJ1-3	TGTGCCAGCAGTTACCGGGGTCCGGTATCTGGAAACACCATATATTTT	CASSYRGPVSGNTIYF
TRBV7-9	.	.	TRBJ1-4	TGTGCCAGCAGCTTAAGACAGAGCACGAGTGAAAAACTGTTTTTT	CASSLRQSTSEKLFF
TRBV7-9	.	TRBD1	TRBJ1-2	TGTGCCAGCAGCCGAGATTGGGCGACAGGGGGCTATGGCTACACCTTC	CASSRDWATGGYGYTF